One and the same sample provided the 3 T cell receptor beta chains below, sequenced in a study of T cell responses to AZD1222 COVID-19 vaccine. Libraries were prepared by immunoSEQ multiplex PCR; TCRdb keeps only in-frame clonotypes and omits some of them. The data show 140,000 to 150,000 clones, roughly 92% seen once. The sample in question was peripheral blood, obtained 28 days after the second AZD1222 dose. These TCRs come from an adult who received the AZD1222 COVID-19 vaccine.

The V gene is TRBV20-1, the J gene TRBJ1-2, with 8 bases identical to TRBD1. The trim removed 3 bases at V and 4 bases at J, leaving 7 bases unmatched. This CDR3 is built from 14 residues. Germline CDR1 and CDR2: DFQATT and SNEGSKA (reference sequence). DNA of the CDR3: TGCAGTGCTAGTTTAGCAGGGGGCGGCTATGGCTACACCTTC. Encoded protein: CSASLAGGGYGYTF.

The V call is TRBV29-1, the J call TRBJ1-2, with a possible D match to TRBD1 (6 bases). V gave up 2 bases and J gave up 8 bases, with 15 bases separating them. The CDR3 loop spans 13 amino acids. Per the germline V gene, CDR1 is SQVTM and CDR2 is ANQGSEA. The CDR3 is CSVEKTGRMGYTF. CDR3 bases: TGCAGCGTTGAAAAGACAGGTCGCATGGGCTACACCTTC.

This chain links TRBV19 with TRBJ1-6; D possibly corresponds to TRBD1 (6 bases). CDR1 is LNHDA and CDR2 is SQIVND in the germline V gene (reference sequence). V was trimmed by 9 bases and J by 5 bases, leaving 11 bases between them. This CDR3 is built from 13 residues. In DNA, the CDR3 is TGTGCCAGCCACAGGGATAATAATTCACCCCTCCACTTT. Residues: CASHRDNNSPLHF.